This entry lists 9 T cell receptor beta chains sequenced from one sample in a study of control samples from healthy donors and cancer patients. Sequencing was performed with immunoSEQ multiplex PCR; in TCRdb, only in-frame clones are kept and a portion is missing. The data contain approximately 120,000 clones, about 92% of them singletons. The sequenced material came from PBMCs. Receptor source: an older man with head and neck cancer.

This rearrangement joins TRBV11-2 to TRBJ1-4; tentatively, D is TRBD1 (5 bases). Trimming took off 3 bases at V and 0 bases at J, with 17 bases between the two ends. CDR1 and CDR2 (germline): SGHAT, FQNNGV. There are 18 residues in the CDR3. In DNA, the CDR3 is TGTGCCAGCAGCTTTAAATTCAGTACGGGGGCAACTAATGAAAAACTGTTTTTT. This translates into CASSFKFSTGATNEKLFF.

The genes are TRBV30 and TRBJ1-4; tentatively, D is TRBD1 (6 bases). CDR1 and CDR2 (germline): GTSNPN, SVGIG (reference sequence). The germline V and J ends were trimmed by 0 bases and 7 bases, with 6 bases remaining between them. The CDR3 is 12 residues long. The chain's CDR3 is CAWSVQGEKLFF. DNA for the CDR3: TGTGCCTGGAGTGTACAGGGTGAAAAACTGTTTTTT.

The chain employs TRBV6-5 and TRBJ2-6; weak D call: TRBD1 (6 bases). The germline CDR1 and CDR2 sequences are MNHEY and SVGAGI. The germline V and J ends were trimmed by 2 bases and 0 bases, with 8 bases remaining between them. This CDR3 contains 16 residues. The chain's CDR3 is CASSYGQSSGANVLTF. Here the CDR3 DNA reads TGTGCCAGCAGTTACGGACAGTCCTCTGGGGCCAACGTCCTGACTTTC.

V gene TRBV19 combines with J gene TRBJ2-7; maybe TRBD1 (5 bases). V lost 3 bases to trimming and J lost 3 bases, with 12 bases between them. Germline CDR1 and CDR2: LNHDA and SQIVND (reference sequence). The CDR3 spans 14 residues. The CDR3 nucleotides read TGTGCCAGTAGTATGAAGACAGCAATCTACGAGCAGTACTTC. Translated: CASSMKTAIYEQYF.

V gene TRBV5-1 combines with J gene TRBJ1-5, with 10 bases aligning to TRBD1. This CDR3 comprises 17 residues. V lost 5 bases and J lost 6; bases outside the gene matches: 14. The germline gives CDR1 SGHRS, CDR2 YFSETQ. The CDR3 spells CASSLGTGEGVRQPQHF. CDR3 sequence (DNA): TGCGCCAGCAGTCTAGGGACAGGGGAAGGAGTTCGTCAGCCCCAGCATTTT.

The gene calls are TRBV7-6 and TRBJ2-5, with 8 bases that match TRBD2. With V trimmed by 5 bases and J by 5 bases, 16 bases remained unmatched. The CDR3 sequence is 17 residues long. Germline V lookup: CDR1 SGHVS, CDR2 FNYEAQ. CDR3 region: CASSHRQRGTLAETQYF. CDR3 nucleotide sequence: TGTGCCAGCAGCCACCGCCAGCGGGGGACCCTCGCGGAGACCCAGTACTTC. The variable domain in full, with the rest retrieved from reference TRBV7-6 and TRBJ2-5, is GAGVSQSPRYKVTKRGQDVALRCDPISGHVSLYWYRQALGQGPEFLTYFNYEAQQDKSGLPNDRFSAERPEGSISTLTIQRTEQRDSAMYRCASSHRQRGTLAETQYFGPGTRLLVL.

The chain couples TRBV30 to TRBJ1-2, with TRBD1 matching over 8 bases. This CDR3 is built from 13 residues. V lost 5 bases to trimming and J lost 5 bases; unmatched junction nucleotides: 7. From germline, CDR1 is GTSNPN and CDR2 SVGIG (reference sequence). In DNA, the CDR3 is TGTGCCTGGGCAGCAGGGGGCAGGTATGGCTACACCTTC. Residues: CAWAAGGRYGYTF.

J is TRBJ1-3 and V is TRBV7-6, with D perhaps matching TRBD1 (6 bases). The CDR3 loop spans 15 amino acids. Per the germline V gene, CDR1 is SGHVS and CDR2 is FNYEAQ. V was trimmed by 1 base and J by 4 bases, leaving 11 bases between them. CDR3 residues: CASSLGGGGGNTIYF. CDR3 DNA: TGTGCCAGCAGCTTAGGGGGGGGCGGAGGAAACACCATATATTTT. The full variable domain, with the rest looked up from reference TRBV7-6 and TRBJ1-3, is GAGVSQSPRYKVTKRGQDVALRCDPISGHVSLYWYRQALGQGPEFLTYFNYEAQQDKSGLPNDRFSAERPEGSISTLTIQRTEQRDSAMYRCASSLGGGGGNTIYFGEGSWLTVV.

This clone showed up just once. The chain is built from TRBV5-4 and TRBJ2-1, with 11 bases lining up with TRBD2. This CDR3 spans 16 amino acids. Unmatched junction bases numbered 5, after V lost 3 bases and J lost 3 bases. The germline V gene encodes CDR1 SGHNT and CDR2 YYREEE (reference sequence). The CDR3 sequence: CASSSLAGGNYNEQFF. The CDR3 DNA reads TGTGCCAGCAGCTCCCTAGCGGGGGGCAACTACAATGAGCAGTTCTTC.